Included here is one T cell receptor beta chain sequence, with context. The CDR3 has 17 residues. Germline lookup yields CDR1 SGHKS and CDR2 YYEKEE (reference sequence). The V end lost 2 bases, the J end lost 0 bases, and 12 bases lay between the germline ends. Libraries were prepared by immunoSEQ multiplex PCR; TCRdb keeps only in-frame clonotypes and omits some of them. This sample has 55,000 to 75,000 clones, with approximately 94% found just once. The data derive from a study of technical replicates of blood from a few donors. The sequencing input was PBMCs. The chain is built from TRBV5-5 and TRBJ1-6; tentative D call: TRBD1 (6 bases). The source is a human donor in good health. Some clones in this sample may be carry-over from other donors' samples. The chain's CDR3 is CASSLGGAGSYNSPLHF. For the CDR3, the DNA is TGTGCCAGCAGCTTAGGGGGAGCCGGCTCCTATAATTCACCCCTCCACTTT.